This T cell receptor (beta chain) was sequenced during a study of graft-versus-host responses after intestinal transplantation (dated by TCRdb to 2020 to 2022). Study-level background: Multivisceral, liver-intestinal, or isolated intestinal transplants were received by the recipients. The cohort enrolled about two dozen intestinal transplant recipients, one of whom was a retransplant, and a few patients without pretransplant specimens were excluded. Bulk TCR-beta CDR3 sequencing was used to track graft-versus-host and host-versus-graft alloreactive T cell clones in the graft, circulation and bone marrow after intestinal transplantation. Donor T cell macrochimerism was defined as a peak of at least 4% donor T cells among recipient peripheral blood mononuclear cells. Every recipient was given anti-thymocyte globulin induction, followed by about three years of maintenance tacrolimus and steroids. Rather than going through the commercial service, samples from a few later patients were sequenced in-house on an Illumina MiSeq and processed with MiXCR. Alloreactive clones were identified by sequencing pre-transplant mixed lymphocyte reaction products and comparing these products with unstimulated pre-transplant donor and recipient T cells.

The library came from the immunoSEQ multiplex PCR assay. For most patients, genomic DNA was isolated with the Qiagen DNeasy Blood and Tissue Kit and sent frozen to Adaptive Biotechnologies for TCR sequencing. High-throughput TCR-beta CDR3 sequencing of genomic DNA from most patients was performed by Adaptive Biotechnologies. As for the authors' bioinformatics: Adaptive's ImmunoSEQ software was the source of the TCR sequencing data for 18 patients, while a few other patients were processed with MiXCR and VDJtools. To correct CD4 versus CD8 sorting errors, any sequence found in both subsets at a frequency ratio below 5:1 was removed. Because the origin of CDR3 nucleotide sequences shared between donor and recipient could not be assigned, those sequences were removed. Alloreactive clones required at least 2-fold expansion over unstimulated cells and minimum CFSE-low frequency of 0.002% (template counts) or 0.001% (read counts). A clone was considered mappable if detected in the sequenced pre-transplant spleen, lymph node, or MLR CFSE-low populations of the donor or recipient. Cumulative frequency of alloreactive clones was calculated as a percentage of all sequences weighted by copy number. TCRdb limited this immuneACCESS table to in-frame rearrangements with V and J called. A share of clones is missing; checked studies link under half to unresolved V genes, and the rest is unexplained. Clone size and V and J calls were adopted from that table, with D and trimming inferred from the DNA. This sample holds tens of thousands of clones; roughly 90% were observed only once. The ten largest clones take up over 0.4% of the sample.

Study-wide findings and limitations: GvH clones were detected in recipient bone marrow, and some appeared earlier in ileal mucosa or blood, consistent with an intestinal mucosal origin. Early after transplant, peak levels of circulating GvH clones were found to be associated with declines in HvG clones. The conclusions were limited by the relatively low number and heterogeneity of the intestinal transplant patients. In the allografts of patients with donor T cell macrochimerism, GvH to HvG T cell clonal ratios were high.

For CDR1 and CDR2, the germline V gene lists SGHVS and FNYEAQ. The CDR3, from cysteine to phenylalanine, totals 15 residues. Only the CDR3 part of the read is kept: 45 bases, read in frame from the first base. Cut back by 5 bases and 2 bases, the V and J ends lie 16 bases apart. About this clone: Its antigen is unknown. Per-base qualities were not stored, and no clone one base away is much larger.

The time point tag for this specimen amounts to: cells obtained before transplantation from donor or recipient. CD3+CD4+ and CD3+CD8+ populations were FACS-sorted from unstimulated pre-transplant donor and recipient cells taken from spleen or lymph nodes. This clonotype was sampled from a human donor who received an intestinal transplant. Sequenced here: unstimulated CD8+ T cells sorted from spleen or lymph node cells, sampled before intestinal transplant. Recombination linked TRBV7-6 to TRBJ2-7; TRBD1 could be the D gene, as 5 bases match. The CDR3 in this case is CASSPGQEGAYEQYF. DNA sequence: TGTGCCAGCAGCCCAGGGCAGGAAGGGGCCTACGAGCAGTACTTC.